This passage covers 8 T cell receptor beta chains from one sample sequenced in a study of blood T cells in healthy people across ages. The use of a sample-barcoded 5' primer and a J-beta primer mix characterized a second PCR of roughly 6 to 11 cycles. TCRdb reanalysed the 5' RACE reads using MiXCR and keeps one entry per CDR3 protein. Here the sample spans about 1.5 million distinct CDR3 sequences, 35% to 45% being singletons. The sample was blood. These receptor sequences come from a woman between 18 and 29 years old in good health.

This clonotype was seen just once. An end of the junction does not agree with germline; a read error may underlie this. CDR3 DNA sequence: TGTACCAGCAGCTTGTCCCTCTTGTGGGAGACCCAGTACTTC. Its translation is CTSSLSLLWETQYF. The chain links TRBV7-9 to TRBJ2-5, with D unresolved. This CDR3 has 14 residues. Germline V gene lookup returns CDR1 SEHNR and CDR2 FQNEAQ (reference sequence). Filled out from reference TRBV7-9 and TRBJ2-5, the complete variable domain reads DTGVSQNPRHKITKRGQNVTFRCDPISEHNRLYWYRQTLGQGPEFLTYFQNEAQLEKSRLLSDRFSAERPKGSFSTLEIQRTEQGDSAMYLCTSSLSLLWETQYFGPGTRLLVL.

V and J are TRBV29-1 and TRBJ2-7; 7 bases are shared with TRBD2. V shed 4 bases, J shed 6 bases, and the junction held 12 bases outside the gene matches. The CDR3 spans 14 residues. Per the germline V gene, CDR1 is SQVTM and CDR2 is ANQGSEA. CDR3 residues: CSVGGGRGVPEQYF. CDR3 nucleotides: TGCAGCGTTGGGGGCGGGAGAGGAGTTCCCGAGCAGTACTTC.

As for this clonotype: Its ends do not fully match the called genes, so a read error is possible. The CDR3 DNA reads TGTGCCAGCAGCTTAAGCGGGGATAGCAATCAGCCCCAGCATTTT. Translating gives CASSLSGDSNQPQHF. This sequence joins TRBV5-1 and TRBJ1-5; D remains ambiguous. This CDR3 comprises 15 residues. Germline CDR1 and CDR2: SGHRS and YFSETQ.

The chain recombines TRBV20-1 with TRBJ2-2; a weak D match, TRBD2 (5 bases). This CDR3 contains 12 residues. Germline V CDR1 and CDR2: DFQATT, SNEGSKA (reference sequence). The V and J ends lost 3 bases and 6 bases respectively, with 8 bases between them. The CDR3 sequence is CSASLRAGELFF. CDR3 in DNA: TGCAGTGCTAGCTTGCGGGCCGGGGAGCTGTTTTTT.

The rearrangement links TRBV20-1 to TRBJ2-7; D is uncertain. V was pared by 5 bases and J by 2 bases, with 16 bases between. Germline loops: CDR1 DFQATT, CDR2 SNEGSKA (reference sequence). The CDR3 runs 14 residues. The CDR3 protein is CSAVTRQITYEQYF. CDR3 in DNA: TGCAGTGCTGTGACAAGGCAAATTACCTACGAGCAGTACTTC.

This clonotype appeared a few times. In DNA form, the CDR3 reads TGCGCCAGCAGCCACCTACAGGGGGCCCAAGAGACCCAGTACTTC. Translation: CASSHLQGAQETQYF. J is TRBJ2-5 and V is TRBV4-1; 9 nucleotides agree with TRBD1. The CDR3 contains 15 residues. V lost 3 bases and J lost 1; bases outside the gene matches: 3. CDR1 MGHRA and CDR2 YSYEKL come from the germline V gene.

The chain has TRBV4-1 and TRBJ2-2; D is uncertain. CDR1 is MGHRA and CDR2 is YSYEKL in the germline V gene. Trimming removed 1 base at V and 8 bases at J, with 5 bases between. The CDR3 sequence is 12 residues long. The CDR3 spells CASSQVQGELFF. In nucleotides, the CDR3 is TGCGCCAGCAGCCAAGTTCAAGGGGAGCTGTTTTTT.

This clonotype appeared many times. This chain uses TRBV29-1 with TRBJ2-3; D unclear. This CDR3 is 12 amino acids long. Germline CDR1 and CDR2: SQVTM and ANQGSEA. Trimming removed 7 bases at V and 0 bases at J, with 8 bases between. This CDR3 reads CSGSDSTDTQYF. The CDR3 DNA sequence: TGCAGCGGATCGGACAGCACAGATACGCAGTATTTT.